This passage covers 11 T cell receptor beta chains from one sample sequenced in a study of cytomegalovirus exposure and HLA in healthy donors. The PCR made use of 60 Vbeta and 13 Jbeta primers. The repertoire was sequenced with immunoSEQ multiplex PCR; TCRdb's copy has only in-frame clones and lacks some. Of fewer than 200,000 clones listed, around three quarters are singletons. Sequencing input: PBMCs. These receptor sequences come from a boy aged 5-17 years in good health and CMV-seronegative.

The chain joins TRBV6-5 to TRBJ2-7, with D maybe TRBD2 (5 bases). This CDR3 is built from 15 residues. Trimming removed 4 bases from V and 2 bases from J, with 15 bases in between. Germline values: CDR1 MNHEY, CDR2 SVGAGI. CDR3 coding DNA: TGTGCCAGCAGTTTCGGTCGCGGGCCAGCCTACGAGCAGTACTTC. This translates into CASSFGRGPAYEQYF.

This chain links TRBV7-9 with TRBJ2-3, with 15 positions matching TRBD2. CDR1 is SEHNR, CDR2 FQNEAQ, per germline (reference sequence). V lost 1 base, J lost 1 base, and 6 bases stayed unmatched. This CDR3 contains 19 residues. DNA of the CDR3: TGTGCCAGCAGCTTAGGCGGACTAGCGGGGGGGCAGGGCACAGATACGCAGTATTTT. This translates into CASSLGGLAGGQGTDTQYF. Complete variable domain (other parts from reference TRBV7-9 and TRBJ2-3): DTGVSQNPRHKITKRGQNVTFRCDPISEHNRLYWYRQTLGQGPEFLTYFQNEAQLEKSRLLSDRFSAERPKGSFSTLEIQRTEQGDSAMYLCASSLGGLAGGQGTDTQYFGPGTRLTVL.

This clone was seen only a few times. The chain links TRBV27 to TRBJ1-1, with TRBD1 identical over 7 bases. Looked up from germline, CDR1 is MNHEY and CDR2 is SMNVEV (reference sequence). J was trimmed by 4 bases and V by 5 bases; bases with no gene match: 7. The CDR3 is 14 amino acids. The CDR3 reads CASSVNRGRTEAFF. CDR3 DNA: TGTGCCAGCAGTGTTAACAGGGGACGCACTGAAGCTTTCTTT.

This CDR3 reads CASSVARGFNTGELFF. The CDR3 coding sequence is TGTGCCAGCAGCGTAGCTCGGGGGTTCAACACCGGGGAGCTGTTTTTT. The J gene is TRBJ2-2, the V gene TRBV9; the D gene is possibly TRBD2 (6 bases). CDR3 size: 16 residues. V was trimmed by 0 bases and J by 2 bases, leaving 11 bases between them. Germline CDR1 SGDLS, CDR2 YYNGEE.

This clone has more than one count but fewer than ten. V gene TRBV7-2 combines with J gene TRBJ2-7; D perhaps matches TRBD2 (6 bases). Trimming shortened V by 1 base and J by 2 bases, and 12 bases separated the two germline ends. Germline V gene sequence: CDR1 SGHTA, CDR2 FQGNSA. The CDR3 is 15 residues long. CDR3: CASSLDSGLTYEQYF. CDR3 in DNA: TGTGCCAGCAGCTTAGATAGCGGCCTAACCTACGAGCAGTACTTC.

The chain links TRBV7-2 to TRBJ1-5; 8 nucleotides align to TRBD1. V was pared by 6 bases and J by 6 bases, with 4 bases of the junction left unmatched. Germline assignment: CDR1 SGHTA and CDR2 FQGNSA. The CDR3 is 13 amino acids. CDR3 amino acids: CASRSDRGQPQHF. CDR3 nucleotides: TGTGCCAGCAGATCCGACAGGGGTCAGCCCCAGCATTTT. Complete variable domain (other parts from reference TRBV7-2 and TRBJ1-5): GAGVSQSPSNKVTEKGKDVELRCDPISGHTALYWYRQSLGQGLEFLIYFQGNSAPDKSGLPSDRFSAERTGGSVSTLTIQRTQQEDSAVYLCASRSDRGQPQHFGDGTRLSIL.

This chain uses TRBV6-6 with TRBJ2-2; 10 bases align to TRBD1. The germline V gene has CDR1 MNHNY and CDR2 SVGAGI (reference sequence). V was clipped by 2 bases and J by 7 bases; unmatched bases: 4. The CDR3 sequence is 15 residues long. CDR3 region: CASSYADRGVGELFF. The CDR3 coding sequence is TGTGCCAGCAGTTACGCGGACAGGGGGGTCGGGGAGCTGTTTTTT.

The chain combines TRBV7-3 with TRBJ1-5; D not resolved. The CDR3 extends over 13 amino acids. V lost 3 bases to trimming and J lost 1 base, with 4 bases between them. The germline CDR1 and CDR2 sequences are SGHTA and FQGTGA. The CDR3 DNA follows: TGTGCCAGCAGCTTGAGCAGCAATCAGCCCCAGCATTTT. Its translation: CASSLSSNQPQHF.

This clone was found once. The chain employs TRBV5-1 and TRBJ1-4; 11 bases agree with TRBD1. Germline V gene data show CDR1 as SGHRS and CDR2 as YFSETQ. The CDR3 length is 18 residues. Losses at the gene ends were 0 bases for V and 1 base for J; bases not matched to a gene: 5. In nucleotides, the CDR3 is TGCGCCAGCAGCTTGGGGGACAGGGGGTTTTTAACTAATGAAAAACTGTTTTTT. It codes for CASSLGDRGFLTNEKLFF.

This sequence joins TRBV7-9 and TRBJ1-1, with 8 bases identical to TRBD1. CDR3 length: 13 residues. Losses at the gene ends were 5 bases for V and 7 bases for J; bases not matched to a gene: 6. Germline loops: CDR1 SEHNR, CDR2 FQNEAQ (reference sequence). The CDR3 region has the DNA TGTGCCAGCAGCCTACAGGGGGAGAATGAAGCTTTCTTT. Translation: CASSLQGENEAFF.

The V gene is TRBV10-3, the J gene TRBJ2-1; the match to TRBD2 covers 9 bases. Looked up from germline, CDR1 is ENHRY and CDR2 is SYGVKD. This CDR3 is built from 16 residues. V dropped 4 bases and J dropped 0; count of bases not matched to a gene: 4. DNA of the CDR3: TGTGCCATCAGTGTTGCTAGCGGGGTCTCCTACAATGAGCAGTTCTTC. Translation: CAISVASGVSYNEQFF.